These 8 T cell receptor beta chains share one sample of origin, sequenced in a study of metastatic and nonmetastatic thyroid tumors. From the PCR reads, TCRdb re-called clones with MiXCR. The profile covers 4,500 or so clones, with 30% to 40% appearing a single time and more than 15% taken by the ten largest. There were no patients who had received any treatment before thyroid surgery. Sequenced material: adjacent normal tissue. These receptors came from a female donor with papillary thyroid cancer or a benign thyroid nodule (not recorded which). Some clones in this sample may be carry-over from other donors' samples.

This clone was detected only a few times. V and J are TRBV18 and TRBJ2-7; TRBD1 or TRBD2 may be the D gene (5 bases each). Germline V CDR1 and CDR2: KGHSH, LQKENI. The V end lost 4 bases, the J end lost 3 bases, and 19 bases lay between the germline ends. The CDR3 sequence is 16 residues long. This chain's CDR3 is CASSQLPGPGNYEQYF. The CDR3 DNA reads as TGTGCCAGCTCACAACTACCGGGACCGGGTAACTACGAGCAGTACTTC.

This chain connects TRBV29-1 to TRBJ2-7; no reliable D call. Germline-derived CDR1 and CDR2 are SQVTM and ANQGSEA. The CDR3 covers 13 residues. The ends were cut back, 4 bases at V and 0 bases at J, with 10 bases in the middle. CDR3 residues: CSVAPQSSYEQYF. The CDR3 coding sequence is TGCAGCGTTGCACCCCAAAGCTCCTACGAGCAGTACTTC.

The chain combines TRBV5-1 with TRBJ1-4; tentative D call: TRBD1 (5 bases). V gave up 0 bases and J gave up 3 bases, with 6 bases separating them. The germline V gene encodes CDR1 SGHRS and CDR2 YFSETQ. The CDR3 is 14 amino acids. CDR3 sequence reads: CASSLGGPNEKLFF. The DNA for the CDR3 is TGCGCCAGCAGCTTGGGGGGACCTAATGAAAAACTGTTTTTT.

This clone was counted a few times. This chain links TRBV6-4 with TRBJ1-3; 8 nucleotides line up with TRBD1. Germline CDR1 reads MRHNA; CDR2 reads SNTAGT. This CDR3 spans 15 amino acids. V lost 7 bases, J lost 1 base, and 6 bases stayed unmatched. CDR3: CASTGQGSSGNTIYF. The DNA for the CDR3 is TGTGCCAGCACCGGACAGGGAAGTTCTGGAAACACCATATATTTT.

V gene TRBV6-1 combines with J gene TRBJ1-2, with D possibly being TRBD1 (6 bases). CDR1 and CDR2 (germline): MNHNS, SASEGT. CDR3 size: 15 residues. The V and J ends lost 6 bases and 2 bases respectively, with 16 bases between them. The DNA of the CDR3 is TGTGCCAGCAGGTTGCAGGGGATGGGCAACTATGGCTACACCTTC. It is translated as CASRLQGMGNYGYTF.

The J gene is TRBJ2-3, the V gene TRBV4-3; 8 positions match TRBD1. The CDR3 has 14 residues. Unmatched junction bases numbered 2, after V lost 1 base and J lost 5 bases. Germline V gene lookup returns CDR1 LGHNA and CDR2 YSLEER. The DNA for the CDR3 is TGCGCCAGCAGCCAAGGAGACAGGGGAGATACGCAGTATTTT. This sequence encodes CASSQGDRGDTQYF.

The rearrangement uses TRBV7-9 and TRBJ2-1, with D maybe TRBD2 (5 bases). V shed 5 bases and J shed 8 bases, with 10 bases lying between them. This CDR3 region has 12 residues. Per germline, CDR1 SEHNR and CDR2 FQNEAQ (reference sequence). CDR3 protein: CASSVGLYEQFF. CDR3 in DNA: TGTGCCAGCAGCGTCGGACTTTATGAGCAGTTCTTC.

This clone has more than one count but fewer than ten. V usage is TRBV19 and J usage is TRBJ2-3; the D gene could be TRBD1 or TRBD2 (7 bases each). CDR3 length: 15 residues. The germline CDR1 and CDR2 sequences are LNHDA and SQIVND (reference sequence). The V and J ends lost 6 bases and 2 bases respectively, with 15 bases between them. The CDR3 here is CASRRGLAATDTQYF. CDR3 in DNA: TGTGCCAGTAGGAGGGGGCTAGCGGCCACAGATACGCAGTATTTT.